These 11 T cell receptor beta chains were sequenced from one sample in a study of blood T cells in healthy people across ages. Primed by a sample-barcoded 5' primer and a J-beta primer mix, a second PCR proceeded for roughly 6 to 12 cycles. MiXCR, applied by TCRdb to the 5' RACE reads, yields one record per CDR3 protein. The profile covers around 1,700,000 distinct CDR3 sequences, with roughly 27% appearing a single time and 7% to 9% taken by the ten largest. Sequenced material: blood. These receptor sequences come from a woman aged 25 to 39 in good health.

This clonotype was recorded a few times. The chain links TRBV5-5 to TRBJ1-1; D is uncertain. The V gene's germline CDR1 is SGHKS and CDR2 YYEKEE (reference sequence). This CDR3 has 15 amino acids. V was pared by 3 bases and J by 2 bases, with 14 bases between. The CDR3 spells CASSYPFPGNTEAFF. The CDR3, as DNA: TGTGCCAGCAGCTATCCTTTTCCGGGCAACACTGAAGCTTTCTTT. Based on the CDR3 plus reference TRBV5-5 and TRBJ1-1, the full variable domain is DAGVTQSPTHLIKTRGQQVTLRCSPISGHKSVSWYQQVLGQGPQFIFQYYEKEERGRGNFPDRFSARQFPNYSSELNVNALLLGDSALYLCASSYPFPGNTEAFFGQGTRLTVV.

The CDR3 sequence is CAIAGSGQSQHF. The DNA of the CDR3 is TGTGCCATCGCTGGGAGCGGACAGTCCCAGCATTTT. The V call is TRBV10-3, the J call TRBJ1-5; D might be TRBD1 (6 bases). The CDR3 length is 12 residues. The germline V gene encodes CDR1 ENHRY and CDR2 SYGVKD. V lost 8 bases and J lost 11, with 16 bases in between.

This clonotype has a count of ten or more. This rearrangement joins TRBV20-1 to TRBJ1-5; unclear D gene. The CDR3 is 13 amino acids. The V gene's germline CDR1 is DFQATT and CDR2 SNEGSKA (reference sequence). V was shortened by 0 bases and J by 4 bases, with 7 bases between the two germline ends. The CDR3 reads CSAREGENQPQHF. CDR3 sequence (DNA): TGCAGTGCTAGAGAAGGAGAGAATCAGCCCCAGCATTTT.

This clonotype appeared a few times. The genes are TRBV5-6 and TRBJ1-2, with D uncertain. CDR1 is SGHDT, CDR2 YYEEEE, per germline. Trimming took 2 bases from V and 4 from J, leaving 15 bases between them. The CDR3 loop spans 15 amino acids. CDR3 bases: TGTGCCAGCAGCTTAAAAAGAGGGAACGGCTATGGCTACACCTTC. Its protein product is CASSLKRGNGYGYTF.

Comment on this clonotype: A single base separates this from a much larger clone, so it may be a read error. This chain uses TRBV12-3 or TRBV12-4 with TRBJ2-7; D possibly corresponds to TRBD1 (5 bases). This CDR3 has 15 amino acids. CDR3 loop: CASSIGATHAYEQDF. CDR3 coding DNA: TGTGCCAGCAGTATTGGGGCGACACACGCCTACGAGCAGGACTTC.

The rearrangement uses TRBV6-6 and TRBJ1-5; D may be TRBD1 (5 bases). The length of the CDR3 is 13 residues. CDR1 is MNHNY, CDR2 SVGAGI, per germline (reference sequence). V lost 11 bases and J 2 bases, leaving 13 bases between the germline ends. CDR3 amino acids: CAVRQKGNQPQHF. DNA for the CDR3: TGTGCCGTCCGACAGAAGGGCAATCAGCCCCAGCATTTT.

This chain uses TRBV25-1 with TRBJ2-1; D not resolved. The CDR3 covers 14 residues. Trimming took 1 base from V and 12 from J, leaving 16 bases between them. From germline, CDR1 is MGHDK and CDR2 SYGVNS. The CDR3 nucleotides are TGTGCCAGCAGTGAATTTGGGATAGCTACGGGGCAGTTCTTC. Translating gives CASSEFGIATGQFF. Full variable domain (outside the CDR3, taken from reference TRBV25-1 and TRBJ2-1): EADIYQTPRYLVIGTGKKITLECSQTMGHDKMYWYQQDPGMELHLIHYSYGVNSTEKGDLSSESTVSRIRTEHFPLTLESARPSHTSQYLCASSEFGIATGQFFGPGTRLTVL.

The chain recombines TRBV10-3 with TRBJ1-5; 11 bases line up with TRBD1. J lost 5 bases, V lost 3 bases, and 6 bases had no gene match. The CDR3 extends over 16 amino acids. Looked up from germline, CDR1 is ENHRY and CDR2 is SYGVKD. In DNA form, the CDR3 reads TGTGCCATCAGTGAAAGGGACAGGGGGGTCGATCAGCCCCAGCATTTT. It encodes CAISERDRGVDQPQHF.

This clonotype has a count of ten or more. The V call is TRBV7-2, the J call TRBJ1-2, with unresolved D. Germline V gives CDR1 SGHTA, CDR2 FQGNSA. The CDR3 runs to 14 residues. The V end lost 5 bases, the J end lost 4 bases, and 14 bases lay between the germline ends. The CDR3 DNA sequence: TGTGCCAGCAGCGGTGAGGACGGCCTCTATGGCTACACCTTC. Translated: CASSGEDGLYGYTF.

The chain recombines TRBV3-1 with TRBJ1-5; D is unclear. Trimming left V 1 base short and J 3 bases short, with 7 bases between. CDR1 is LGHDT, CDR2 YNNKEL, per germline (reference sequence). The CDR3 sequence is 14 residues long. The CDR3 coding sequence is TGTGCCAGCAGCCAAGTCCTGGACAATCAGCCCCAGCATTTT. Residues: CASSQVLDNQPQHF.

This clonotype has a count of ten or more. This rearrangement joins TRBV7-9 to TRBJ1-4; D uncertain. This CDR3 comprises 12 residues. Germline CDR1 is SEHNR and CDR2 is FQNEAQ (reference sequence). V lost 2 bases and J 8 bases, leaving 6 bases between the germline ends. The CDR3 here is CASSLTSEKLFF. As DNA, the CDR3 is TGTGCCAGCAGCTTAACATCGGAAAAACTGTTTTTT. Full variable domain (outside the CDR3, taken from reference TRBV7-9 and TRBJ1-4): DTGVSQNPRHKITKRGQNVTFRCDPISEHNRLYWYRQTLGQGPEFLTYFQNEAQLEKSRLLSDRFSAERPKGSFSTLEIQRTEQGDSAMYLCASSLTSEKLFFGSGTQLSVL.